The rows below give T cell receptor beta chains drawn from one sample of a study of cytomegalovirus exposure and HLA in healthy donors. Sequenced by immunoSEQ multiplex PCR; TCRdb stores in-frame clones only, minus some. The profile covers roughly 97,000 clones, with about four fifths appearing a single time and more than 5% taken by the ten largest. Material for sequencing was PBMCs. All receptors come from a man aged 35 to 55 in good health and CMV-seropositive. CDR3s include the opening cysteine and the closing phenylalanine or tryptophan. D genes are given only for firm matches. Expanded clones get a size class; other rows say once, few or many, or leave the size out.

j_call | clone_size | cdr3_length | v_call | d_call | cdr3_nt | cdr3_aa
TRBJ2-7 | . | 15 | TRBV5-4 | . | TGTGCCAGCAGCTTTTCGGGGACTGTTTCATTGGGGCAGTACTTC | CASSFSGTVSLGQYF
TRBJ2-7 | . | 13 | TRBV27 | TRBD2 | TGTGCCAGCAGTCTCGGGACTAGCTACGAGCAGTACTTC | CASSLGTSYEQYF
TRBJ1-2 | once | 15 | TRBV5-1 | TRBD1 | TGCGCCAGCAGCTTGGAGACAGGGATCCTCTATGGCTACACCTTC | CASSLETGILYGYTF
TRBJ2-7 | . | 12 | TRBV5-4 | . | TGTGCCAGCAGCTTGGCCCATTACGAGCAGTACTTC | CASSLAHYEQYF
TRBJ2-2 | . | 16 | TRBV6-6 | . | TGTGCCAGCAGTTACTCACGTCAGTCGAACACCGGGGAGCTGTTTTTT | CASSYSRQSNTGELFF
TRBJ2-1 | once | 14 | TRBV30 | TRBD2 | TGTGCCTGGAGCGACGGGACTAGCGGGCCGAGTGAGTTCTTC | CAWSDGTSGPSEFF
TRBJ2-3 | . | 16 | TRBV18 | TRBD2 | TGTGCCAGCTCACCACCGACTAGCTATGGCACAGATACGCAGTATTTT | CASSPPTSYGTDTQYF
TRBJ2-7 | few | 14 | TRBV5-5 | TRBD1 | TGTGCCAGCACCCTCCGGGACAGGGCCTACGAGCAGTACTTC | CASTLRDRAYEQYF
TRBJ2-2 | . | 16 | TRBV7-3 | TRBD2 | TGTGCCAGCAGCCCCCATGGCGGGGGGCCCCCCGGGGAGCTGTTTTTT | CASSPHGGGPPGELFF
TRBJ1-2 | . | 16 | TRBV6-1 | . | TGTGCCAGCAGTGAAGACTACCGCCCCGCTAACTATGGCTACACCTTC | CASSEDYRPANYGYTF
TRBJ1-2 | . | 13 | TRBV28 | . | TGTGCCAGCAGTTTAGGGGGGAACTATGGCTACACCTTC | CASSLGGNYGYTF
TRBJ1-6 | few | 16 | TRBV14 | . | TGTGCCAGCAGCCAAGATCGTTGGATAGGCGGGTCACCCCTCCACTTT | CASSQDRWIGGSPLHF
TRBJ2-7 | . | 17 | TRBV28 | TRBD2 | TGTGCCAGCAGTCCAGGAGCGGGAAGATTTAGAACCTACGAGCAGTACTTC | CASSPGAGRFRTYEQYF
TRBJ2-1 | . | 15 | TRBV10-3 | TRBD2 | TGTGCCATCAGGCGGGAGACACCCGGGGGCAATGAGCAGTTCTTC | CAIRRETPGGNEQFF
TRBJ1-1 | . | 16 | TRBV6-1 | . | TGTGCCAGCAGTGCAGAACCGTCAGGGGTGAACACTGAAGCTTTCTTT | CASSAEPSGVNTEAFF
TRBJ2-3 | . | 15 | TRBV5-6 | TRBD2 | TGTGCCAGCAGCGCGCGGGAGGTCCGCCCAGATACGCAGTATTTT | CASSAREVRPDTQYF
TRBJ2-5 | once | 16 | TRBV7-6 | TRBD2 | TGTGCCAGCAGCTTAGGCACTAGCGGGCGGAAAGAGACCCAGTACTTC | CASSLGTSGRKETQYF
TRBJ2-7 | . | 16 | TRBV11-2 | . | TGTGCCAGCAGCTTAGATCAACGGCGGGATGCCTACGAGCAGTACTTC | CASSLDQRRDAYEQYF
TRBJ2-5 | . | 14 | TRBV10-3 | TRBD1 | TGTGCCATCAGTGGAGGACAGGGGAAAGAGACCCAGTACTTC | CAISGGQGKETQYF
TRBJ1-1 | few | 16 | TRBV7-9 | . | TGTGCCAGCAGCTTAGCGTTGGCAGGGGCCCACACTGAAGCTTTCTTT | CASSLALAGAHTEAFF
TRBJ1-1 | . | 16 | TRBV19 | . | TGTGCCAGTAGTGCCGATCTACTCGGCGGGAACACTGAAGCTTTCTTT | CASSADLLGGNTEAFF
TRBJ2-1 | . | 13 | TRBV2 | TRBD1 | TGTGCCAGCAGCCAAGGACAGGACAATGAGCAGTTCTTC | CASSQGQDNEQFF